This TCR beta chain was profiled in a study of shared clonotypes between healthy human individuals. The protocol was immunoSEQ multiplex PCR, while the TCRdb copy is restricted to in-frame clones and leaves out a portion. Altogether 300,000 or so clones are present, roughly 70% being singletons, with the ten largest covering under 13%. With 0 bases removed from V and 0 bases from J, the gap between germline ends came to 12 bases. Per the germline V gene, CDR1 is SEHNR and CDR2 is FQNEAQ (reference sequence). The CDR3 extends over 17 amino acids. The origin of this receptor is a young man in good health. Sequencing used memory CD4+ T cells sorted from blood. The subset: CD45RA-negative fraction. The rearrangement joins TRBV7-9 to TRBJ2-4; D is uncertain. The CDR3 protein is CASSLAMSGLAKNIQYF. CDR3 in DNA: TGTGCCAGCAGCTTAGCGATGTCGGGCCTAGCCAAAAACATTCAGTACTTC.